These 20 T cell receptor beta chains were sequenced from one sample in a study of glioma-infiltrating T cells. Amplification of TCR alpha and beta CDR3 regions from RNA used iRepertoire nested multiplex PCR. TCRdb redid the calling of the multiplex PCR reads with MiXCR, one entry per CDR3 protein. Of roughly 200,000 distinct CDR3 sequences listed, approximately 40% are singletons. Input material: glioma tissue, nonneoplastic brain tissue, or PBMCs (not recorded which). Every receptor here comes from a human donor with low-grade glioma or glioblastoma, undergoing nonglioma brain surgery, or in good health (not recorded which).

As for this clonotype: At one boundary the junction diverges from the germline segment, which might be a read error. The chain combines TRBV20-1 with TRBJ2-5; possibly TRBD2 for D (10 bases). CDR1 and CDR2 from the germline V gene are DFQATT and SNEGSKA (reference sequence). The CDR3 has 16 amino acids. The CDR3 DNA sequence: TGCAGTGCCACAGGGGGCCTAGCGGGAGACGAAAAGACCAAGTACTTC. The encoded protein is CSATGGLAGDEKTKYF.

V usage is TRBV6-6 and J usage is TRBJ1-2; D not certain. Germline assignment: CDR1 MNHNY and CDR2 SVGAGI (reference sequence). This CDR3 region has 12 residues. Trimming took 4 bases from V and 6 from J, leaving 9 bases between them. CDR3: CASSLGGNGYTF. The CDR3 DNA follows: TGTGCCAGCAGTTTGGGAGGGAATGGCTACACCTTC.

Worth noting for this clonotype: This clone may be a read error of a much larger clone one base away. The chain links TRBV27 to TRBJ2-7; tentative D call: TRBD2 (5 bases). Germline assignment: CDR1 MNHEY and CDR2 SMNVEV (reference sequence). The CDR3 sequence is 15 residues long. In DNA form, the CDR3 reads TGTGCCAGCAGTTTATCCGGGGAAGGTGGCTACGAGGAGTACTTC. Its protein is CASSLSGEGGYEEYF.

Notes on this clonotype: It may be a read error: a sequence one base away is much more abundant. The CDR3 nucleotides read TGTGCCAGCAGTTTAGCGGGAACCCAGTCTGGAAACAACATATATTTT. Its translation is CASSLAGTQSGNNIYF. The genes are TRBV28 and TRBJ1-3, with unresolved D. The CDR3 loop spans 16 amino acids. The germline CDR1 and CDR2 sequences are MDHEN and SYDVKM.

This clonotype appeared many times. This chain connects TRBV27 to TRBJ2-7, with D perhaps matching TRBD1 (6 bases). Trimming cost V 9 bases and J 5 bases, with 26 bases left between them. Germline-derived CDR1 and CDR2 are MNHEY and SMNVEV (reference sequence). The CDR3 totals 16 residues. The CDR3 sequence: CASSLGAPRTGHEQYF. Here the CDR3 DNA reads TGTGCCAGTTCTCTGGGGGCCCCGAGAACAGGTCACGAGCAGTACTTC.

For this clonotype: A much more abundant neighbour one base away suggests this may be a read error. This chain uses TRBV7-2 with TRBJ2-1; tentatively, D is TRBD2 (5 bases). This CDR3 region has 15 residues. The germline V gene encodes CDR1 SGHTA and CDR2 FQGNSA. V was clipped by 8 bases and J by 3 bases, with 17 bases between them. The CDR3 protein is CASLIARGGYNEQFF. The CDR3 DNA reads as TGTGCCAGCCTGATAGCGCGAGGAGGCTACAATGAGCAGTTCTTC.

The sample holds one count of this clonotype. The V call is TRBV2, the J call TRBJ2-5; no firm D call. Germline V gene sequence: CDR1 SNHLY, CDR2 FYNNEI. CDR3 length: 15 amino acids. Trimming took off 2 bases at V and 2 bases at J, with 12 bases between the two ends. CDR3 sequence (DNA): TGTGCCAGCAGTGAATCCGCGAGACATCAAGAGACCCAGTACTTC. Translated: CASSESARHQETQYF.

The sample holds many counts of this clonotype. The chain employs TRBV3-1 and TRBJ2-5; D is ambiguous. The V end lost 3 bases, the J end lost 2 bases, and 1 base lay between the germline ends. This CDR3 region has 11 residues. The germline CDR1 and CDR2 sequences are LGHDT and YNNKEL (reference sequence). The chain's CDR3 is CASSHQETQYF. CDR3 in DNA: TGTGCCAGCAGCCATCAAGAGACCCAGTACTTC.

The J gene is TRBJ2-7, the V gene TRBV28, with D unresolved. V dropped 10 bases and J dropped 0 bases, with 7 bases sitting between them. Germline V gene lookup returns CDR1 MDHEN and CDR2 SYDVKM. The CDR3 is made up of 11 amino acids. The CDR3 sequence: CATKSSYEQYF. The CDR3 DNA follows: TGTGCCACCAAAAGCTCCTACGAGCAGTACTTC. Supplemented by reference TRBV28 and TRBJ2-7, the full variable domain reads DVKVTQSSRYLVKRTGEKVFLECVQDMDHENMFWYRQDPGLGLRLIYFSYDVKMKEKGDIPEGYSVSREKKERFSLILESASTNQTSMYLCATKSSYEQYFGPGTRLTVT.

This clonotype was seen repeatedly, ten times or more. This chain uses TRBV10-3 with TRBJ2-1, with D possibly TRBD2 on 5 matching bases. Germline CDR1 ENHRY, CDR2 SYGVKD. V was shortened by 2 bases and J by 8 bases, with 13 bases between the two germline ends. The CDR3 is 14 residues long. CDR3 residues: CAISEPSRLDEQFF. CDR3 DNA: TGTGCCATCAGTGAGCCTAGCCGGTTGGATGAGCAGTTCTTC.

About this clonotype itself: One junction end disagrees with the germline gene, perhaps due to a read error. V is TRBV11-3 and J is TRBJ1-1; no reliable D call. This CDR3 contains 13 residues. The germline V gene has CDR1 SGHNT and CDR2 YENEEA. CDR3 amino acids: CASSLGVNTKAFF. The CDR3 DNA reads TGTGCCAGCAGCTTAGGAGTTAACACTAAAGCTTTCTTT. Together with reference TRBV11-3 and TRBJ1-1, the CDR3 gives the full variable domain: EAGVVQSPRYKIIEKKQPVAFWCNPISGHNTLYWYLQNLGQGPELLIRYENEEAVDDSQLPKDRFSAERLKGVDSTLKIQPAELGDSAVYLCASSLGVNTKAFFGQGTRLTVV.

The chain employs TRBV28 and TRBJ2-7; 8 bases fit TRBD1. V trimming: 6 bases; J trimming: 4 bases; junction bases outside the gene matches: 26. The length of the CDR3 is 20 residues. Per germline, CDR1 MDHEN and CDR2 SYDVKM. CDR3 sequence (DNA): TGTGCCAGCAGCCTCGGGCCGACAGGGGCCACGTTTGCCTTAGCGTACGAGCAGTACTTC. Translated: CASSLGPTGATFALAYEQYF.

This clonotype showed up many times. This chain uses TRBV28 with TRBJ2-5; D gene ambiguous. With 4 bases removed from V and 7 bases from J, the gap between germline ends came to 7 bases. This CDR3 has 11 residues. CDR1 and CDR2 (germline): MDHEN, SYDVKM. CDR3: CASSYSGTQYF. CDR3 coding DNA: TGTGCCAGCAGTTACTCTGGGACCCAGTACTTC.

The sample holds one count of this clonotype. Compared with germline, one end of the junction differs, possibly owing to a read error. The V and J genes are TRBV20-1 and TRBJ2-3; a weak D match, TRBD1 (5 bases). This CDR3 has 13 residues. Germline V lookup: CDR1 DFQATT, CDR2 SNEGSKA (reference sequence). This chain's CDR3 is CSVQRLETDAQYF. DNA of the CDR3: TGCAGTGTCCAGCGCTTAGAGACAGATGCGCAGTATTTT.

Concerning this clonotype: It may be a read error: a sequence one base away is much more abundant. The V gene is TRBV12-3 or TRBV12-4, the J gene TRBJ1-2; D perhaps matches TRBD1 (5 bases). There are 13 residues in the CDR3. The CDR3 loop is CASTLGGTYGYIF. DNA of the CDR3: TGTGCCAGCACCCTGGGAGGGACTTATGGCTACATCTTC.

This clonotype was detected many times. CDR3 protein: CASRRSGGETQYF. DNA of the CDR3: TGTGCCAGTAGGAGGTCGGGGGGAGAGACCCAGTACTTC. This chain joins TRBV19 and TRBJ2-5; 7 bases align to TRBD2. This CDR3 is 13 amino acids long. From germline, CDR1 is LNHDA and CDR2 SQIVND (reference sequence). The trim removed 6 bases at V and 4 bases at J, leaving 5 bases unmatched.

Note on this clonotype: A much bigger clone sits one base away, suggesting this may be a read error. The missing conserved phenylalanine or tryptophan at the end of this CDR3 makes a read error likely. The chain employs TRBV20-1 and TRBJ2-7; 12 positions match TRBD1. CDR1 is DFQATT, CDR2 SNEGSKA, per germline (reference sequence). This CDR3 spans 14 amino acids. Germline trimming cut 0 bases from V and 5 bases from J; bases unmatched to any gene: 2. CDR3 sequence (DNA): TGCAGTGCTAGAGAGGGACAGGGGGCCAACGAGCAGTACTAC. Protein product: CSAREGQGANEQYY.

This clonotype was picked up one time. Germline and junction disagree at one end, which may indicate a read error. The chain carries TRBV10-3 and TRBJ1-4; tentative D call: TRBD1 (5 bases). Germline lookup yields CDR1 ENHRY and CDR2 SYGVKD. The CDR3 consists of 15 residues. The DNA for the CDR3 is TGTGCCATCAGTGAGAAGGGGACCGAAATAGAAAAACTATTTTTT. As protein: CAISEKGTEIEKLFF.

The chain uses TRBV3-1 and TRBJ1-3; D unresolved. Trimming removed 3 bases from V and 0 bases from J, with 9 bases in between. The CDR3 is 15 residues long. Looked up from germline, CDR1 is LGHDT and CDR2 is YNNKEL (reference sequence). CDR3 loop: CASSQGRSSGNTIYF. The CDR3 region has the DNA TGTGCCAGCAGCCAGGGAAGGAGCTCTGGAAACACCATATATTTT.

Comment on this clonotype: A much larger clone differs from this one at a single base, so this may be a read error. The CDR3, as DNA: TGCGCCAGCAACTTGCGGGGGAACACTGAAGCTTTCTTT. Protein: CASNLRGNTEAFF. The rearrangement uses TRBV5-1 and TRBJ1-1, with D uncertain. CDR1 is SGHRS and CDR2 is YFSETQ in the germline V gene. The CDR3 runs to 13 residues.